The present T cell receptor beta chain was sequenced within a study of blood T cell repertoires in COVID-19 (dated by TCRdb to the early 2020s). Regarding the research as a whole: Collaborator samples came from the United States, Italy and Spain and covered acute and convalescent phases of COVID-19. Where available, HLA class I and class II types were taken from metadata supplied by the sample provider and were not determined by assay-based typing. The material from the prospective study consisted of cDNA or gDNA derived from T cells, B-cell-depleted T cells, or PBMCs. The repertoires were released in a freely available public database intended as a resource for research on the immune response to SARS-CoV-2. Sample metadata almost always included a de-identified subject ID, COVID-19 status, age in years and sex. Subjects who had been exposed to COVID-19, were actively infected with it, or had recovered from it provided the deeply sampled blood TCRbeta repertoires that made up the dataset. The samples were drawn from the first 160 participants of the ongoing ImmuneRACE study and from 950 to 1,500 subjects provided by 6 global collaborators.

Its CDR3 holds 13 amino acids, cysteine through phenylalanine. Solely the CDR3 DNA is kept, with 39 bases framed from the first base. V loses 3 bases at its end and J loses 6 bases; junction bases beyond the gene matches: 5. Comments on this clone: The antigen this receptor binds is unknown. Base qualities were left out, and no much larger clone turns up one base away.

The immunoSEQ Assay, a bias-controlled multiplex PCR, was used to amplify TCRbeta CDR3 regions from genomic DNA. From the authors' description of their analysis: Nucleated cell counts per sample were estimated from amplification of reference gene primers within the assay. To quantify the absolute abundance of each unique TCRbeta CDR3 rearrangement, sequence reads were collapsed and filtered. For each sample, productive Simpson clonality was calculated as the square root of Simpson's diversity index over productive rearrangements. This immuneACCESS table, as held by TCRdb, lists in-frame sequences with V and J called but not all clones. Of the missing ones, under half trace to an unresolved V gene in checked studies; the others have no known cause. From that table come the V and J calls and clone size; the DNA was used to work out D and trimming. The sample yields 120,000 to 150,000 clones; approximately 88% were counted once. 28% of the sample belongs to the ten largest clones.

The collaborating institutions used their own protocols to collect whole blood in K2EDTA tubes. For TCRbeta analysis, collaborators shipped samples in one of three forms: frozen whole blood, isolated PBMCs, or DNA extracted from either of those sample types. Paper-wide results and their limitations: How much clinical and demographic metadata was included differed by source and by participant, and the metadata was provided uncurated.

The sequencing input was peripheral blood. The rearranged chain carries TRBV12-3 or TRBV12-4 and TRBJ2-7, and 7 junction bases match TRBD1. This sequence was found in a human donor in a cohort sampled during active COVID-19. The nucleotide sequence is given as TGTGCCAGCAGTTTGATAGGGGGCGGCGAGCAGTACTTC. It specifies CASSLIGGGEQYF.